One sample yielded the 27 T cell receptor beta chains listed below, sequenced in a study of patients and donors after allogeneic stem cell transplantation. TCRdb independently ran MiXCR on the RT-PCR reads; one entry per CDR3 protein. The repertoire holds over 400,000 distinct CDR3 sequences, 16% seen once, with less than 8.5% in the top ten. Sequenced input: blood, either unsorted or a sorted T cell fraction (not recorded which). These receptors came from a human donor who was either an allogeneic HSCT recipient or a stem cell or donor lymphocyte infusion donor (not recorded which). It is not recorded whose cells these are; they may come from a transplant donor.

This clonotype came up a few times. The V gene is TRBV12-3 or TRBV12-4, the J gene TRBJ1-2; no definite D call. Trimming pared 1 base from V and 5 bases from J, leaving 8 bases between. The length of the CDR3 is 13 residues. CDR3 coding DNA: TGTGCCAGCAGTTTAGTACAGACATATGGCTACACCTTC. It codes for CASSLVQTYGYTF.

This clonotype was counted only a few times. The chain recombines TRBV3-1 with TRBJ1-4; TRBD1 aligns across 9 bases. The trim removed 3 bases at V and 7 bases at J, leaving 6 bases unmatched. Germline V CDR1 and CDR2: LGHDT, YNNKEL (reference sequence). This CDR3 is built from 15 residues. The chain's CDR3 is CASSHRDRVGEKLFF. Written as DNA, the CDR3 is TGTGCCAGCAGCCACCGGGACAGGGTGGGTGAAAAACTGTTTTTT.

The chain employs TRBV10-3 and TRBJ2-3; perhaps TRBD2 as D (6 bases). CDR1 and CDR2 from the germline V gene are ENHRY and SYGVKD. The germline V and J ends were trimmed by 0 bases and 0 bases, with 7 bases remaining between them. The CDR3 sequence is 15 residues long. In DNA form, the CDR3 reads TGTGCCATCAGTGAGTCCGGGGGTAGCACAGATACGCAGTATTTT. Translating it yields CAISESGGSTDTQYF.

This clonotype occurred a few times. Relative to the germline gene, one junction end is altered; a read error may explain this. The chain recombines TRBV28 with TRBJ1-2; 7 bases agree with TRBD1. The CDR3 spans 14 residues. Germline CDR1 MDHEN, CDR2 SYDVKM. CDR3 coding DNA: TGTGCCACCAGTGGGGACAGCCTTAACTATGGCTACACCTTC. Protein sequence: CATSGDSLNYGYTF.

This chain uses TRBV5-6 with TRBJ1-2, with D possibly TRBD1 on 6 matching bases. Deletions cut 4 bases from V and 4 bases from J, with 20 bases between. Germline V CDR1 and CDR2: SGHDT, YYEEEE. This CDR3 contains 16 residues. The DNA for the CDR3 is TGTGCCAGCAGCCCCGACAGGTTGACAGGCCTCTATGGCTACACCTTC. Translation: CASSPDRLTGLYGYTF.

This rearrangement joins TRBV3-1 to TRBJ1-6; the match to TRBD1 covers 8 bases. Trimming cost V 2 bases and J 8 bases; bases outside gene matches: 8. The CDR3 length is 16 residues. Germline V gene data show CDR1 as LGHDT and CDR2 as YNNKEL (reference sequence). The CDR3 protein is CASSQWDRPRDSPLHF. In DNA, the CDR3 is TGTGCCAGCAGCCAATGGGACAGGCCCCGGGATTCACCCCTCCACTTT.

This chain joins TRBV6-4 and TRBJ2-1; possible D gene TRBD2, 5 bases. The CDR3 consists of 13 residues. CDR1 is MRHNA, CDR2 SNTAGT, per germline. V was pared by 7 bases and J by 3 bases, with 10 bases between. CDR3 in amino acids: CASKGGLYNEQFF. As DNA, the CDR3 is TGTGCCAGCAAGGGCGGACTCTACAATGAGCAGTTCTTC.

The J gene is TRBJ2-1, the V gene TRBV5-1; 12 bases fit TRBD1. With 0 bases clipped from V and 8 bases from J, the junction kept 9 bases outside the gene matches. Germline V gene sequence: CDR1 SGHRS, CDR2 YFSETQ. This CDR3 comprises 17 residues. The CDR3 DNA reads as TGCGCCAGCAGCTTGGCTGTTGGGACAGGGGGCTTCGATGAGCAGTTCTTC. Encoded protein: CASSLAVGTGGFDEQFF.

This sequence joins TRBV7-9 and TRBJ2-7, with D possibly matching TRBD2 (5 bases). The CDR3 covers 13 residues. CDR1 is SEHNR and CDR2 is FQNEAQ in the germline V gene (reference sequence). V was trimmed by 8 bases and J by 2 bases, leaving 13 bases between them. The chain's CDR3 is CASAHGVPYEQYF. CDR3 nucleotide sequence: TGTGCCAGCGCACACGGGGTCCCCTACGAGCAGTACTTC.

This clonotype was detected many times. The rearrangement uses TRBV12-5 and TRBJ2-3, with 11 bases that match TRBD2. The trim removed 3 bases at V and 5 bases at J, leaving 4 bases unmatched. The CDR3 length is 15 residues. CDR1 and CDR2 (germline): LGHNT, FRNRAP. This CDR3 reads CASGFGLAGGDTQYF. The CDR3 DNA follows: TGTGCTAGTGGTTTTGGGCTAGCGGGAGGAGATACGCAGTATTTT. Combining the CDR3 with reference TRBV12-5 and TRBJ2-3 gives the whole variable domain DARVTQTPRHKVTEMGQEVTMRCQPILGHNTVFWYRQTMMQGLELLAYFRNRAPLDDSGMPKDRFSAEMPDATLATLKIQPSEPRDSAVYFCASGFGLAGGDTQYFGPGTRLTVL.

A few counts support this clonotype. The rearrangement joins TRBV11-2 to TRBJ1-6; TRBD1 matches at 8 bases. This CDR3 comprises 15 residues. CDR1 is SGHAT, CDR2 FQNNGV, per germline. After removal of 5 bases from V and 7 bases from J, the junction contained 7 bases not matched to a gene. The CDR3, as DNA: TGTGCCAGCAGCCCGGGGACAGGACCAAATTCACCCCTCCACTTT. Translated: CASSPGTGPNSPLHF.

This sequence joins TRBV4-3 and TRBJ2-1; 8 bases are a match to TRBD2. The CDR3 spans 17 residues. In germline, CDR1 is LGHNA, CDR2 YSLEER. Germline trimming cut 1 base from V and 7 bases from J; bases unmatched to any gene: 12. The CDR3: CASSQGSSRGAGNEQFF. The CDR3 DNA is TGCGCCAGCAGCCAAGGATCCTCGCGGGGGGCGGGAAATGAGCAGTTCTTC.

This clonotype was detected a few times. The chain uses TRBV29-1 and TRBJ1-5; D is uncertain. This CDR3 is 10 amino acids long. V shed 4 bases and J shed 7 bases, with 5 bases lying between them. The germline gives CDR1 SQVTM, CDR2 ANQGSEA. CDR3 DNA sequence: TGCAGCGTTGGTGGGCAGCCCCAGCATTTT. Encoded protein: CSVGGQPQHF.

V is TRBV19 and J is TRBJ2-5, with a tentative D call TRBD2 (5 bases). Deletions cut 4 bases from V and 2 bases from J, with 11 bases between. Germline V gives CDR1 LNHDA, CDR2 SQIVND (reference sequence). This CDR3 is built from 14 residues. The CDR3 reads CASSTPGRQETQYF. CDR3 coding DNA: TGTGCCAGTAGTACACCGGGGAGACAAGAGACCCAGTACTTC. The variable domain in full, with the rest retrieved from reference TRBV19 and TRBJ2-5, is DGGITQSPKYLFRKEGQNVTLSCEQNLNHDAMYWYRQDPGQGLRLIYYSQIVNDFQKGDIAEGYSVSREKKESFPLTVTSAQKNPTAFYLCASSTPGRQETQYFGPGTRLLVL.

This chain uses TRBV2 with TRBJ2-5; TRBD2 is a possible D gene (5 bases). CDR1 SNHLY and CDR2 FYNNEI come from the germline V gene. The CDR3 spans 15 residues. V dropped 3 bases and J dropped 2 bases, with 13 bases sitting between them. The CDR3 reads CASSEGNGIQETQYF. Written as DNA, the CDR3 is TGTGCCAGCAGTGAGGGCAACGGGATTCAAGAGACCCAGTACTTC.

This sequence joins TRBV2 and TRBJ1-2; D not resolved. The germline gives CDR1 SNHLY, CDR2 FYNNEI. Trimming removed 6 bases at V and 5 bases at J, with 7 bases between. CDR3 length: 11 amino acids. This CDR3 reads CASSPLYGYTF. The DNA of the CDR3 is TGTGCCAGCAGCCCTTTATATGGCTACACCTTC.

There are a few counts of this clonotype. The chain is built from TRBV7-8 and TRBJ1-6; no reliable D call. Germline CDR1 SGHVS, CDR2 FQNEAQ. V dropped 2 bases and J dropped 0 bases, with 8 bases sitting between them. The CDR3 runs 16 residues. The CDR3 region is CASSLRPTSYNSPLHF. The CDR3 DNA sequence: TGTGCCAGCAGCTTACGCCCGACCTCCTATAATTCACCCCTCCACTTT.

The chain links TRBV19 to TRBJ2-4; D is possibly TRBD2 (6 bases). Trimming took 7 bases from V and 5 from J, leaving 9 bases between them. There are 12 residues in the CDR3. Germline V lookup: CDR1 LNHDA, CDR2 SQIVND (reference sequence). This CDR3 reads CASMAGQNIQYF. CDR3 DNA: TGTGCCAGTATGGCGGGGCAAAACATTCAGTACTTC.

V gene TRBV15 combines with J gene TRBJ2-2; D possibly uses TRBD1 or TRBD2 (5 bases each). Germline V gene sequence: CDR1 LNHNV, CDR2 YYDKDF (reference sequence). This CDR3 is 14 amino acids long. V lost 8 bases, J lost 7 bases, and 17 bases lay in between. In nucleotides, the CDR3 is TGTGCCACCGGTGTTGCGTTGAGGGGCGGGGAGCTGTTTTTT. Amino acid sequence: CATGVALRGGELFF.

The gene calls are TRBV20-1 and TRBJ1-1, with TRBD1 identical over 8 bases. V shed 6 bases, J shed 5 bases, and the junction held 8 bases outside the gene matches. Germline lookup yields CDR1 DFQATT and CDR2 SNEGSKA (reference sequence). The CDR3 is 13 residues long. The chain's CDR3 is CSAKTTGGTEAFF. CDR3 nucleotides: TGCAGTGCGAAAACAACAGGGGGTACTGAAGCTTTCTTT.

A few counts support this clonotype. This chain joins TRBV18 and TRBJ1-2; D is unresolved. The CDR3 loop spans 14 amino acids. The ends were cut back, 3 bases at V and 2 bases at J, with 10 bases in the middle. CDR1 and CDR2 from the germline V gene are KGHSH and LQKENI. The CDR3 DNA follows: TGTGCCAGCTCACCTTCGGGCCCCAACTATGGCTACACCTTC. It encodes CASSPSGPNYGYTF.

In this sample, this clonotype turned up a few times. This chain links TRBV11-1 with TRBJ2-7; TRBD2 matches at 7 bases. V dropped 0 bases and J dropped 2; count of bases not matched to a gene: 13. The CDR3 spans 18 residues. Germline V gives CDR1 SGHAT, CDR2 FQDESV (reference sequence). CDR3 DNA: TGTGCCAGCAGCTTAGCGCGGGGGACTCCACGCCTTCCCTACGAGCAGTACTTC. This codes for CASSLARGTPRLPYEQYF.

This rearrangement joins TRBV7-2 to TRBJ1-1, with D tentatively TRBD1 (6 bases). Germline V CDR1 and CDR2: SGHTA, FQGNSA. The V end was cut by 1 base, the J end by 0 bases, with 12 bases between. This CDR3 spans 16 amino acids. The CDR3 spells CASSLVPAGVNTEAFF. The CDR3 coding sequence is TGTGCCAGCAGCTTAGTCCCCGCAGGGGTGAACACTGAAGCTTTCTTT.

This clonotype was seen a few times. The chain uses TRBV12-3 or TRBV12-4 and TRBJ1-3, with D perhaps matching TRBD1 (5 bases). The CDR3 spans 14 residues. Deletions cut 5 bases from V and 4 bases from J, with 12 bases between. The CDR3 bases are TGTGCCAGCAGTCTCAGGGTTCCAGGAAACACCATATATTTT. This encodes CASSLRVPGNTIYF.

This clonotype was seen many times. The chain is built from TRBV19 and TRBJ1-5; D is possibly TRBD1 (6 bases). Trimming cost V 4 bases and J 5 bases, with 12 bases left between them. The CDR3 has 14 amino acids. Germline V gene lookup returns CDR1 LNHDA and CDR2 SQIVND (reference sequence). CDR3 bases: TGTGCCAGTAGTACCCCGGGGGCGGATCAGCCCCAGCATTTT. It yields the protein CASSTPGADQPQHF.

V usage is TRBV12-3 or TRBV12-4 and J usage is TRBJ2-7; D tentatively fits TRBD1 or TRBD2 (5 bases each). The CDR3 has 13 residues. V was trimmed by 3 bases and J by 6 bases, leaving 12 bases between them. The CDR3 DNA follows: TGTGCCAGCAGTTTGGACGGGGCGGGCGAGCAGTACTTC. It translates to CASSLDGAGEQYF.

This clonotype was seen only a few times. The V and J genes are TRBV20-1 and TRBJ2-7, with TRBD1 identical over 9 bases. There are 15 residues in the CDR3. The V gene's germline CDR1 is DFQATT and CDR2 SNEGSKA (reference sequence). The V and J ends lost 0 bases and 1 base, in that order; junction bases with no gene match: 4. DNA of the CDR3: TGCAGTGCTAGAGATACAGGGGGCCTGTCCTACGAGCAGTACTTC. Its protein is CSARDTGGLSYEQYF.